This T cell receptor beta chain emerged from a study of blood T cell repertoires in COVID-19. The overall study: Acute and convalescent COVID-19 specimens originated in the United States, Italy and Spain. T cells, B-cell-depleted T cells, or PBMCs supplied cDNA or gDNA.

Seattle-derived patients entered the study during active infection and were followed longitudinally. V trimming: 3 bases; J trimming: 9 bases; junction bases outside the gene matches: 6. The germline gives CDR1 KGHSH, CDR2 LQKENI. The CDR3 totals 15 residues. TCRdb's copy holds only in-frame clones and misses some; the assay was immunoSEQ multiplex PCR. Of about 34,000 clones detected, roughly 80% appear once; the ten largest clones hold around 3%. Only one count was recorded for this clone. Material: peripheral blood. V usage is TRBV18 and J usage is TRBJ2-1; 12 nucleotides align to TRBD2. The origin of this receptor is a man between 65 and 79 years old with COVID-19, enrolled during active disease. CDR3 sequence (DNA): TGTGCCAGCTCACCTTCTCTAGCGGGAGGGACTGAGCAGTTCTTC. Translating it yields CASSPSLAGGTEQFF.